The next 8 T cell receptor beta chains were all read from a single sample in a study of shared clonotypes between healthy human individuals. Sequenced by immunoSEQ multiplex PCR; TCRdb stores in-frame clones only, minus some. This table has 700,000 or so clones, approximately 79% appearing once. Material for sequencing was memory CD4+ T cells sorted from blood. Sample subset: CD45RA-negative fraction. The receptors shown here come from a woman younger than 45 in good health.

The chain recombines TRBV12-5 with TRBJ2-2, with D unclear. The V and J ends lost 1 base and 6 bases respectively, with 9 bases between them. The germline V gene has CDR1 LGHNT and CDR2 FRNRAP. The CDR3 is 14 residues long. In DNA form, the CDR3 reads TGTGCTAGTGGTTTGGAAATCCGGGCCGGGGAGCTGTTTTTT. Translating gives CASGLEIRAGELFF.

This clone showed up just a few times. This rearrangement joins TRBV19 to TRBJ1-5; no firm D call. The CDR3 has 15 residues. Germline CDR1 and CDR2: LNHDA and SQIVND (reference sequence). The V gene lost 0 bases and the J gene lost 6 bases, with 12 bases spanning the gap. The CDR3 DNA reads TGTGCCAGTAGTATAGAAAACAGATCCCGTCAGCCCCAGCATTTT. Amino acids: CASSIENRSRQPQHF. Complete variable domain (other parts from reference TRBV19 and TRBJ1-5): DGGITQSPKYLFRKEGQNVTLSCEQNLNHDAMYWYRQDPGQGLRLIYYSQIVNDFQKGDIAEGYSVSREKKESFPLTVTSAQKNPTAFYLCASSIENRSRQPQHFGDGTRLSIL.

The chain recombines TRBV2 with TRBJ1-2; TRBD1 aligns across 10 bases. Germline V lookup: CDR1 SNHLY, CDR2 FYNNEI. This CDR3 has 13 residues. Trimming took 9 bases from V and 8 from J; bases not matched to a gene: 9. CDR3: CARSPGTGVGYTF. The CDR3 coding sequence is TGTGCCAGAAGTCCCGGGACAGGGGTAGGCTACACCTTC. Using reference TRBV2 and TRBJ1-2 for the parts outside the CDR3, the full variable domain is EPEVTQTPSHQVTQMGQEVILRCVPISNHLYFYWYRQILGQKVEFLVSFYNNEISEKSEIFDDQFSVERPDGSNFTLKIRSTKLEDSAMYFCARSPGTGVGYTFGSGTRLTVV.

This CDR3 reads CASSSGQSYEQYF. CDR3 bases: TGTGCCAGCTCATCGGGCCAATCCTACGAGCAGTACTTC. The V and J genes are TRBV18 and TRBJ2-7, with unresolved D. This CDR3 comprises 13 residues. Germline CDR1 is KGHSH and CDR2 is LQKENI. Trimming removed 5 bases from V and 1 base from J, with 9 bases in between. The whole variable domain, remainder taken from reference TRBV18 and TRBJ2-7, is NAGVMQNPRHLVRRRGQEARLRCSPMKGHSHVYWYRQLPEEGLKFMVYLQKENIIDESGMPKERFSAEFPKEGPSILRIQQVVRGDSAAYFCASSSGQSYEQYFGPGTRLTVT.

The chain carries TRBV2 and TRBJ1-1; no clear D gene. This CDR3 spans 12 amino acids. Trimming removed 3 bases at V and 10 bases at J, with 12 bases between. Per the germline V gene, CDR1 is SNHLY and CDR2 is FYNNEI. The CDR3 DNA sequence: TGTGCCAGCAGTGATTACATCCGCGGAGCTTTCTTT. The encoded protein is CASSDYIRGAFF.

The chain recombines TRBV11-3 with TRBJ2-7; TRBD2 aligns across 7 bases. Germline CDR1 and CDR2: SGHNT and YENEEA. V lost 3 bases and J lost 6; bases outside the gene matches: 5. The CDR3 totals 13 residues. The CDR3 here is CASSFRWGGEQYF. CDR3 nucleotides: TGTGCCAGCAGCTTCAGGTGGGGGGGCGAGCAGTACTTC.

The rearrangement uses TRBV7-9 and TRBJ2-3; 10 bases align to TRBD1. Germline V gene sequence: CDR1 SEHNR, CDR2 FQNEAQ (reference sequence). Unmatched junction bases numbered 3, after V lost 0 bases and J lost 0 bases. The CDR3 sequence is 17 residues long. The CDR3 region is CASSLATGGGSTDTQYF. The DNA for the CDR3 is TGTGCCAGCAGCTTAGCGACAGGGGGCGGTAGCACAGATACGCAGTATTTT.

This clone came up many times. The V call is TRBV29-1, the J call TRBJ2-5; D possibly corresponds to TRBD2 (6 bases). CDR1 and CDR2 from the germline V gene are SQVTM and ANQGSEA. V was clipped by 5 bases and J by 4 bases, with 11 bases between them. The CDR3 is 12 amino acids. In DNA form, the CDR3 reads TGCAGCGTTCGCCCGGAGGGAGAGACCCAGTACTTC. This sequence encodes CSVRPEGETQYF.